This T cell receptor (beta chain) was captured in a study of blood T cell repertoires in COVID-19. Study information: The samples span acute and convalescent COVID-19 from the United States, Italy and Spain. PBMCs, B-cell-depleted T cells, or T cells provided the cDNA or gDNA that made up the material.

Original methodology: From reference gene primer amplification, estimates of nucleated cell counts were derived. Sequencing was performed with immunoSEQ multiplex PCR; in TCRdb, only in-frame clones are kept and a portion is missing. The V and J calls and the clone size are those of that table, but D and trimming were determined from the DNA. The data show over 95,000 clones, with 84% seen just once and around 8.5% held by the top ten. V lost 6 bases and J 8 bases, leaving 19 bases between the germline ends. CDR1 LGHDT and CDR2 YNNKEL come from the germline V gene (reference sequence). CDR3 size: 15 residues.

The chain links TRBV3-1 (or the pseudogene TRBV3-2) to TRBJ1-4; D may be TRBD1 (5 bases). Sample: peripheral blood. This clonotype was obtained from a woman aged 40 to 49 with acute or convalescent COVID-19. The CDR3 is CASSPARGVDEKLFF. CDR3 sequence (DNA): TGTGCCAGCAGTCCAGCCCGGGGGGTGGACGAAAAACTGTTTTTT.